Given below is one T cell receptor beta chain in context. With 2 bases clipped from V and 2 bases from J, the junction kept 2 bases outside the gene matches. From germline, CDR1 is MNHEY and CDR2 SVGAGI. The CDR3 is made up of 15 amino acids. Clones were read by immunoSEQ multiplex PCR, and TCRdb kept only the in-frame ones, dropping some. The sample holds over 30,000 clones, 80% to 90% seen once. The data originate from a study of blood T cell repertoires in COVID-19. The chain couples TRBV6-5 to TRBJ2-3, with 9 positions matching TRBD1. Sequencing was performed on peripheral blood. The sequence was collected from a human donor in a cohort sampled during active COVID-19. The CDR3 DNA reads as TGTGCCAGCAGTTACGGGGACAGGGCCACAGATACGCAGTATTTT. Translating it yields CASSYGDRATDTQYF.